This TCR beta chain emerged from a study of blood T cell repertoires in COVID-19. Study details: The study drew acute and convalescent COVID-19 samples from the United States, Italy and Spain.

Source study methods: Researchers report that nucleated cell counts were estimated from reference gene primer amplification. Some clones are missing from TCRdb's copy, which holds only in-frame ones; the method was immunoSEQ multiplex PCR. Clone size and the V and J calls come from that table; the DNA yielded D and trimming. The table has 200,000 or so clones, around 84% seen once; the top ten hold 4% to 6%. The CDR3 loop spans 14 amino acids. CDR1 and CDR2 (germline): MGHRA, YSYEKL. Trimming left V 1 base short and J 10 bases short, with 16 bases between. This chain joins TRBV4-1 and TRBJ1-1; possibly TRBD1 for D (5 bases). Source material: peripheral blood. The receptor comes from a woman between 55 and 75 years old who had recovered from COVID-19. The CDR3 DNA reads as TGCGCCAGCAGCCAAGTGGCTTCAGGGTCTTCAGCTTTCTTT. As protein: CASSQVASGSSAFF.